Below are 13 T cell receptor beta chains sequenced from a single sample in a study of blood T cells in healthy people across ages. Together with a sample-barcoded 5' primer, a J-beta primer mix was included in a second PCR lasting about 7 to 12 cycles. TCRdb reprocessed the 5' RACE reads with MiXCR, giving one entry per CDR3 protein. The data hold 800,000 to 950,000 distinct CDR3 sequences, with roughly 28% observed a single time. Another study also made use of these data, one on T cells of mothers and their children.

The specimen was blood. The receptors here all came from a woman aged 35 to 49 in good health.

About this clonotype itself: A much larger clonotype is one base distant, so this may be a read error. The gene calls are TRBV18 and TRBJ2-7, with TRBD1 matching 7 bases. Germline V gives CDR1 KGHSH, CDR2 LQKENI. The CDR3 runs 15 residues. CDR3 protein: CASSPPNRGWDERYF. DNA of the CDR3: TGTGCCAGCTCACCCCCTAACAGGGGCTGGGACGAGCGGTACTTC.

This sequence joins TRBV5-6 and TRBJ2-1; D is perhaps TRBD2 (5 bases). From germline, CDR1 is SGHDT and CDR2 YYEEEE. Trimming left V 0 bases short and J 4 bases short, with 17 bases between. This CDR3 comprises 17 residues. In DNA, the CDR3 is TGTGCCAGCAGCTTGGCCTCGTCCGAACTAGTTTACAATGAGCAGTTCTTC. Residues: CASSLASSELVYNEQFF.

This clonotype has a handful of counts. This chain joins TRBV28 and TRBJ2-7; tentatively, D is TRBD1 or TRBD2 (5 bases each). Germline CDR1 reads MDHEN; CDR2 reads SYDVKM. This CDR3 region has 16 residues. V lost 5 bases and J 6 bases, leaving 23 bases between the germline ends. Here the CDR3 reads CASSPYGALTPCEQYF. CDR3 DNA: TGTGCCAGCAGTCCCTACGGGGCCCTAACACCCTGCGAGCAGTACTTC.

Only a few counts were recorded for this clonotype. The V gene is TRBV6-5, the J gene TRBJ1-4; D is unclear. Germline CDR1 is MNHEY and CDR2 is SVGAGI. Trimming took off 6 bases at V and 0 bases at J, with 11 bases between the two ends. The length of the CDR3 is 15 residues. The CDR3 loop is CASSPEFATNEKLFF. DNA for the CDR3: TGTGCCAGCAGCCCGGAGTTCGCAACTAATGAAAAACTGTTTTTT.

On this clonotype itself: A much larger clone is a single base away; this may be a read error. This chain joins TRBV12-3 or TRBV12-4 and TRBJ1-2; no clear D gene. This CDR3 spans 13 amino acids. CDR3 sequence: CACSFGEGYGYTF. The CDR3 nucleotides are TGTGCCTGCAGTTTCGGGGAGGGATATGGCTACACCTTC.

This clonotype was seen only a few times. The chain joins TRBV6-6 to TRBJ1-1; 12 bases match TRBD1. Germline CDR1 is MNHNY and CDR2 is SVGAGI (reference sequence). With 5 bases clipped from V and 1 base from J, the junction kept 5 bases outside the gene matches. The CDR3 runs 16 residues. In nucleotides, the CDR3 is TGTGCCAGCAGTCAAGGGACAGGGGGCAAGAACACTGAAGCTTTCTTT. Its translation is CASSQGTGGKNTEAFF.

This clonotype was seen many times. The rearrangement links TRBV7-2 to TRBJ2-7; 7 nucleotides match TRBD1. This CDR3 has 14 amino acids. V gave up 2 bases and J gave up 6 bases; unmatched junction bases: 7. CDR1 is SGHTA, CDR2 FQGNSA, per germline. CDR3: CASSLNRQGFEQYF. CDR3 nucleotide sequence: TGTGCCAGCAGCTTAAATAGACAGGGCTTCGAGCAGTACTTC.

This clonotype was seen once. The chain has TRBV9 and TRBJ2-1; 9 positions agree with TRBD2. V lost 4 bases and J lost 10; bases outside the gene matches: 12. The germline V gene has CDR1 SGDLS and CDR2 YYNGEE. The CDR3 loop spans 15 amino acids. DNA of the CDR3: TGTGCCAGCAGCCGAACTAGCGGGCTAGACCGGGAGCAGTTCTTC. This encodes CASSRTSGLDREQFF.

This clonotype was observed at least ten times. V usage is TRBV3-2 and J usage is TRBJ2-5. TRBV3-2 is given as a pseudogene. This CDR3 has 13 amino acids. Written as DNA, the CDR3 is TGTGCCAGCAGCCAAGATTCCCAAGAGACCCAGTACTTC. Its protein is CASSQDSQETQYF.

This clonotype was counted ten times or more. J is TRBJ2-3 and V is TRBV27; the match to TRBD2 covers 13 bases. Germline trimming cut 4 bases from V and 5 bases from J; bases unmatched to any gene: 3. Germline V gene lookup returns CDR1 MNHEY and CDR2 SMNVEV (reference sequence). This CDR3 comprises 15 residues. The CDR3 protein is CASSSRLAGGDTQYF. CDR3 in DNA: TGTGCCAGCAGTTCGCGACTAGCGGGGGGAGATACGCAGTATTTT.

The rearrangement links TRBV29-1 to TRBJ1-3; TRBD1 matches 10 bases. CDR3 length: 14 amino acids. Germline assignment: CDR1 SQVTM and CDR2 ANQGSEA. V lost 5 bases to trimming and J lost 3 bases; unmatched junction nucleotides: 4. The CDR3 DNA reads as TGCAGCGTTTGGGACAGGGGTGATGGAAACACCATATATTTT. As protein: CSVWDRGDGNTIYF.

V gene TRBV5-1 combines with J gene TRBJ1-2, with D possibly TRBD1 on 5 matching bases. The CDR3 runs to 14 residues. The germline V gene encodes CDR1 SGHRS and CDR2 YFSETQ. Trimming cost V 6 bases and J 8 bases, with 20 bases left between them. For the CDR3, the DNA is TGCGCCAGCACTCTGGACGGGACCCGGGTCGGCTACACCTTC. It codes for CASTLDGTRVGYTF.

With respect to this clonotype: One end of the junction varies from germline; a read error may be responsible. V usage is TRBV12-3 or TRBV12-4 and J usage is TRBJ2-7; D ambiguous. The length of the CDR3 is 11 residues. The CDR3 DNA sequence: TGTGTCAGCAGTTCCCGATACGAGCAGTACTTC. Amino acids: CVSSSRYEQYF.